One T cell receptor beta chain is described in this entry. This entry comes from a study of blood T cells in healthy people across ages. Germline V gene lookup returns CDR1 DFQATT and CDR2 SNEGSKA (reference sequence). This CDR3 has 15 residues. The V segment lost 0 bases and the J segment 5 bases; nucleotides outside the gene matches: 5. For the second PCR, which ran for about 7 to 11 cycles, a sample-barcoded 5' primer and a J-beta primer mix were used. TCRdb re-analysed the 5' RACE reads in MiXCR, keeping a single row per CDR3 protein. Altogether over 500,000 distinct CDR3 sequences are present, under 65% being singletons, with the ten largest covering roughly 13%.

Sequenced: blood. The source of this sequence is a woman of 80 years or more in good health. The J gene is TRBJ2-7, the V gene TRBV20-1; 12 bases agree with TRBD2. In DNA, the CDR3 is TGCAGTGCTAGAGACAGACTAGCGGGAGACCACGAGCAGTACTTC. The encoded protein is CSARDRLAGDHEQYF.